This paragraph covers one T cell receptor (beta chain) sequence. The CDR3 is 12 amino acids. Per the germline V gene, CDR1 is SGHKS and CDR2 is YYEKEE (reference sequence). The germline V and J ends were trimmed by 3 bases and 7 bases, with 10 bases remaining between them. This sample was included in a study of T-cell reconstitution after alpha-beta-depleted transplantation in children. It was with unique molecular identifiers that the TCRbeta library was prepared. One entry per CDR3 protein, called by TCRdb with MiXCR from the PCR reads. The top ten clones hold around 4% of a sample with roughly 610,000 distinct CDR3 sequences, approximately 10% of them seen once.

The origin of this receptor is a human donor who donated a stem cell graft to a child with acute myeloid leukemia. Sequenced material: PBMCs from the stem cell graft donor, taken from the stem cell graft. The chain has TRBV5-5 and TRBJ1-1; the D is unclear. This CDR3 reads CASSSSSLEAFF. The CDR3 bases are TGTGCCAGCAGCTCCTCCAGCCTTGAAGCTTTCTTT.